These T cell receptor beta chains were read from a single sample in a study of vaccination and CD4 T cells after COVID-19. One entry per CDR3 protein results from TCRdb running MiXCR on the PCR reads. The sample lists 5,000 to 7,000 distinct CDR3 sequences, roughly 35% occurring once. These receptors are not linked to any known antigen. The source material was CD4+ T cells from blood, cultured in vitro. The receptors come from a human donor in good health. Both conserved end residues are part of each CDR3. A D gene is named only where the DNA matches it firmly. The size of a clone is reported for some rows only, either as once, few or many, or as a class for expanded clones.

v_gene,abundance,j_gene,d_gene,CDR3nt,CDR3aa
TRBV27,few,TRBJ1-1,-,TGTGCCAGCAGTTTAGGCACTTTGAACACTGAAGCTTTCTTT,CASSLGTLNTEAFF
TRBV7-6,-,TRBJ2-7,-,TGTGCCAGCAGCATAGGGGGGTACGAGCAGTACTTC,CASSIGGYEQYF
TRBV19,-,TRBJ2-3,TRBD1,TGTGCCAGTAGTTGGAACGGACAGGAGAGCACAGATACGCAGTATTTT,CASSWNGQESTDTQYF
TRBV28,-,TRBJ2-2,-,TGTGCCAGCATCCCAGTACGGGGAACAAACACCGGGGAGCTGTTTTTT,CASIPVRGTNTGELFF
TRBV6-1,once,TRBJ2-2,-,TGTGCCAGCCACACGGGGCTAAACACCAGGGAGCTGTTTTTT,CASHTGLNTRELFF
TRBV24-1,few,TRBJ2-3,-,TGTGCCACCGGGGCAGCCGACACAGATACGCAGTATTTT,CATGAADTDTQYF
TRBV20-1,few,TRBJ2-3,TRBD1,TGCAGTGCTAGAGGGGGACAGGGGGCCACAGATACGCAGTATTTT,CSARGGQGATDTQYF
TRBV7-2,-,TRBJ2-2,-,TGTGCCAGCAGCTCCGTCGGGGTGGGAAGCCACACCGGGGAGCTGTTTTTT,CASSSVGVGSHTGELFF
TRBV24-1,-,TRBJ2-5,-,TGTGCCACCAGTGATCCGGGCTCGGGGACCCAGTACTTC,CATSDPGSGTQYF
TRBV6-1,few,TRBJ1-5,TRBD1,TGTGCCAGCGAACTGGAGGGCAGGGGGCTAGGACAGCCCCAGCATTTT,CASELEGRGLGQPQHF
TRBV6-4,-,TRBJ1-6,-,TGTGCCAGCGCCGGGGTACCCTTTGGGGCCCTCCACTTT,CASAGVPFGALHF
TRBV20-1,-,TRBJ1-1,TRBD1,TGCAGTGCCCCGGACAGGGGGTGGGACACTGAAGCTTTCTTT,CSAPDRGWDTEAFF
TRBV12-3/TRBV12-4,-,TRBJ2-7,-,-,CASSLGTGTSYEQYF
TRBV20-1,few,TRBJ1-1,-,TGCAGTGCTACCCCGGGACAACACACTGAAGCTTTCTTT,CSATPGQHTEAFF
TRBV7-2,-,TRBJ1-1,-,TGTGCCAGCAGCCAAGGCATGAACACTGAAGCTTTCTTT,CASSQGMNTEAFF
TRBV24-1,medium-sized,TRBJ1-5,-,TGTGCCACCAGTGGGGGGGGAAATCAGCCCCAGCATTTT,CATSGGGNQPQHF
TRBV5-1,-,TRBJ2-2,TRBD1,TGCGCCAGCAGCTTGGGGGCTGGTACAGGGGGCACCGGGGAGCTGTTTTTT,CASSLGAGTGGTGELFF
TRBV7-3,few,TRBJ2-3,-,TGTGCCAGCAGCTCCCAGACCAATCCGCAGTATTTT,CASSSQTNPQYF
TRBV6-1,few,TRBJ1-6,TRBD1,TGTGCCAGCATTGGGACAGTCGATAATTCACCCCTCCACTTT,CASIGTVDNSPLHF
TRBV27,-,TRBJ1-2,-,TGTGCCAGCAGCCCGAGGCGGGGAGGCTATGGCTACACCTTC,CASSPRRGGYGYTF
TRBV7-9,few,TRBJ1-1,-,TGTGCCAGCAGCTTAGGGCCTCAGGGGTTCTTT,CASSLGPQGFF
TRBV6-5,few,TRBJ2-7,-,TGTGCCAGCAGTTACGGCCGGGAGCAGTACTTC,CASSYGREQYF
TRBV9,once,TRBJ1-2,-,TGTGCCAGCAGCTCCCTTCCTTCCGGGGGAAGTTATGGCTACACCTTC,CASSSLPSGGSYGYTF
TRBV11-2,few,TRBJ1-5,-,TGTGCCAGCAGCTACCTACGGGGTCAGCCCCAGCATTTT,CASSYLRGQPQHF
TRBV11-1,once,TRBJ1-2,-,TGTGCCAGCAGCTTTGATAACTATGGCTACACCTTC,CASSFDNYGYTF